This is a list of T cell receptor beta chains from one sample in a study of T and B cells in COVID-19 patients. TCRdb processed the multiplex PCR reads anew with MiXCR; each CDR3 protein has one entry. The table records around 15,000 distinct CDR3 sequences, 25% to 35% of them present only once. Sequenced: blood. Receptor source: a human donor who had recovered from COVID-19. The CDR3 runs from the conserved cysteine through the conserved F or W. D genes are given only for firm matches. Size values are once, few and many counts, or a class for expanded clones, and some rows have none.

size: medium-sized
D: NA
J: TRBJ2-5
V: TRBV6-5
CDR3: CASSYLRGNQETQYF
DNA: TGTGCCAGCAGTTACCTCCGGGGGAACCAAGAGACCCAGTACTTC

size: many
D: TRBD2
J: TRBJ2-5
V: TRBV6-6
CDR3: CASSPSGVWETQYF
DNA: TGTGCCAGCAGCCCTAGCGGGGTTTGGGAGACCCAGTACTTC

size: NA
D: TRBD2
J: TRBJ2-1
V: TRBV6-2/TRBV6-3
CDR3: CASISGGATRSYNEQFF
DNA: TGTGCCAGCATTAGCGGGGGCGCCACACGCTCCTACAATGAGCAGTTCTTC

size: many
D: TRBD1
J: TRBJ1-6
V: TRBV6-5
CDR3: CASRNSGQADSPLHF
DNA: TGTGCCAGCCGCAACTCCGGACAGGCCGATTCACCCCTCCACTTT

size: few
D: NA
J: TRBJ2-1
V: TRBV6-2/TRBV6-3
CDR3: CASTLSATGRYEQFF
DNA: TGTGCCAGCACTCTATCCGCAACGGGAAGGTATGAGCAGTTCTTC

size: NA
D: TRBD2
J: TRBJ2-1
V: TRBV12-3/TRBV12-4
CDR3: CASSLISGGINEQFF
DNA: TGTGCCAGCAGTTTGATTAGCGGGGGGATCAATGAGCAGTTCTTC

size: NA
D: NA
J: TRBJ2-2
V: TRBV20-1
CDR3: CSAKEGPGELFF
DNA: TGCAGTGCGAAGGAGGGTCCCGGGGAGCTGTTTTTT

size: NA
D: NA
J: TRBJ2-7
V: TRBV10-3
CDR3: CAISGKAAGDEQYF
DNA: TGTGCCATCAGTGGAAAGGCGGCTGGAGACGAGCAGTACTTC

size: many
D: NA
J: TRBJ2-1
V: TRBV12-3/TRBV12-4
CDR3: CASSLRQGGLDEQFF
DNA: TGTGCCAGCAGTTTACGGCAGGGTGGTTTGGATGAGCAGTTCTTC

size: medium-sized
D: NA
J: TRBJ1-2
V: TRBV29-1
CDR3: CSVDTDAGGYGYTF
DNA: TGCAGCGTTGATACGGACGCCGGGGGCTATGGCTACACCTTC

size: many
D: NA
J: TRBJ2-4
V: TRBV19
CDR3: CASSPHRDTAMATKNIQYF
DNA: TGTGCCAGTAGTCCACACAGGGATACGGCTATGGCAACCAAAAACATTCAGTACTTC

size: many
D: TRBD2
J: TRBJ2-3
V: TRBV6-2/TRBV6-3
CDR3: CASRGPGGGADTQYF
DNA: TGTGCCAGCCGTGGCCCCGGGGGGGGGGCAGATACGCAGTATTTT

size: NA
D: NA
J: TRBJ2-1
V: TRBV5-1
CDR3: CASSPRGGGTWNEQFF
DNA: TGCGCCAGCAGCCCCCGAGGGGGGGGCACGTGGAATGAGCAGTTCTTC

size: medium-sized
D: TRBD2
J: TRBJ2-1
V: TRBV6-2/TRBV6-3
CDR3: CASKRGQLEQFF
DNA: TGTGCCAGCAAGCGGGGCCAGCTTGAGCAGTTCTTC

size: NA
D: NA
J: TRBJ1-1
V: TRBV7-9
CDR3: CASSPGRVMNTEAFF
DNA: TGTGCCAGCAGCCCCGGGCGAGTCATGAACACTGAAGCTTTCTTT

size: NA
D: NA
J: TRBJ2-7
V: TRBV20-1
CDR3: CSARGPSWTYEQYF
DNA: TGCAGTGCTAGAGGCCCCAGTTGGACCTACGAGCAGTACTTC